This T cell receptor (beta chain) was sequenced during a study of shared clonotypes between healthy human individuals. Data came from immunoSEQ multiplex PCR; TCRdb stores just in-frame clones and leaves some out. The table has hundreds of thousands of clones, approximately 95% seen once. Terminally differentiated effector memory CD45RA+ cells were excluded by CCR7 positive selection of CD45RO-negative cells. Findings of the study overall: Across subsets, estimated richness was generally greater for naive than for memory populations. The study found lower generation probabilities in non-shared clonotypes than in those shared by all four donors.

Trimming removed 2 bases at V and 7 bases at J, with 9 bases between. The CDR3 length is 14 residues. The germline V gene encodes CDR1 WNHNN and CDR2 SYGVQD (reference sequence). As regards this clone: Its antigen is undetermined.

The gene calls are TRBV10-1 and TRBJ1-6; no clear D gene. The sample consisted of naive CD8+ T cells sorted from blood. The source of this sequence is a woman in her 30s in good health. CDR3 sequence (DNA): TGCGCCAGCAGTGAGGACCTCTGGAATTCACCCCTCCACTTT. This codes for CASSEDLWNSPLHF.